Shown below are 24 T cell receptor beta chains from a single sample sequenced in a study of T cell responses to AZD1222 COVID-19 vaccine. Produced via immunoSEQ multiplex PCR; TCRdb's table is partial and in-frame only. The table lists roughly 140,000 clones, approximately 88% of them singletons. The sample in question was peripheral blood, obtained on day 0 of AZD1222 vaccination. These receptors originate from an adult in good health.

This clone was seen just once. This chain uses TRBV18 with TRBJ2-2, with 7 bases aligning to TRBD2. This CDR3 has 14 amino acids. V shed 6 bases and J 1 base; nucleotides not matched to a gene: 2. Germline CDR1 reads KGHSH; CDR2 reads LQKENI. The CDR3: CASSLAVNTGELFF. DNA of the CDR3: TGTGCCAGCTCCCTAGCGGTGAACACCGGGGAGCTGTTTTTT.

The J gene is TRBJ2-4, the V gene TRBV20-1; D not certain. V lost 3 bases to trimming and J lost 8 bases, with 17 bases between them. Germline V gives CDR1 DFQATT, CDR2 SNEGSKA (reference sequence). The CDR3 runs to 14 residues. CDR3 sequence reads: CSASPTPGGDIQYF. In DNA form, the CDR3 reads TGCAGTGCTAGTCCGACTCCCGGTGGGGACATTCAGTACTTC.

This clone showed up just a few times. The rearrangement uses TRBV27 and TRBJ2-7, with no clear D. The CDR3 totals 13 residues. V was shortened by 4 bases and J by 3 bases, with 10 bases between the two germline ends. Germline CDR1 MNHEY, CDR2 SMNVEV (reference sequence). CDR3 in DNA: TGTGCCAGCAGTTATAGCCTTCTCTACGAGCAGTACTTC. It specifies CASSYSLLYEQYF.

The chain links TRBV19 to TRBJ2-6; tentatively, D is TRBD1 (7 bases). Germline loops: CDR1 LNHDA, CDR2 SQIVND (reference sequence). V dropped 1 base and J dropped 0 bases, with 13 bases sitting between them. The CDR3 has 18 residues. The CDR3 nucleotides are TGTGCCAGTAGTATAGTTCGCAGGGGGGCCTCTGGGGCCAACGTCCTGACTTTC. Translating it yields CASSIVRRGASGANVLTF.

The chain links TRBV30 to TRBJ1-1, with D hard to call. The CDR3 runs to 12 residues. Germline assignment: CDR1 GTSNPN and CDR2 SVGIG (reference sequence). Trimming pared 2 bases from V and 4 bases from J, leaving 8 bases between. The CDR3 here is CAWSPRSTEAFF. Written as DNA, the CDR3 is TGTGCCTGGAGTCCCCGCAGCACTGAAGCTTTCTTT. The full variable domain, in which reference TRBV30 and TRBJ1-1 provide the parts outside the CDR3, is SQTIHQWPATLVQPVGSPLSLECTVEGTSNPNLYWYRQAAGRGLQLLFYSVGIGQISSEVPQNLSASRPQDRQFILSSKKLLLSDSGFYLCAWSPRSTEAFFGQGTRLTVV.

The chain uses TRBV6-5 and TRBJ1-5; D ambiguous. This CDR3 contains 12 residues. Germline V lookup: CDR1 MNHEY, CDR2 SVGAGI. V lost 6 bases, J lost 3 bases, and 6 bases lay in between. CDR3 residues: CASRGNNQPQHF. CDR3 DNA sequence: TGTGCCAGCAGGGGAAACAATCAGCCCCAGCATTTT.

The V gene is TRBV19, the J gene TRBJ1-4; 7 nucleotides agree with TRBD1. The CDR3 extends over 17 amino acids. Per the germline V gene, CDR1 is LNHDA and CDR2 is SQIVND (reference sequence). J was trimmed by 5 bases and V by 4 bases; bases with no gene match: 13. For the CDR3, the DNA is TGTGCCAGTAGTACCGTTTGGTTGGCAGGGGGAAATGAAAAACTGTTTTTT. As protein: CASSTVWLAGGNEKLFF.

V usage is TRBV30 and J usage is TRBJ1-3, with D possibly matching TRBD1 (6 bases). The CDR3 sequence is 13 residues long. Looked up from germline, CDR1 is GTSNPN and CDR2 is SVGIG (reference sequence). V was shortened by 5 bases and J by 0 bases, with 8 bases between the two germline ends. CDR3: CAWAQGSGNTIYF. The DNA for the CDR3 is TGTGCCTGGGCACAGGGCTCTGGAAACACCATATATTTT.

The chain joins TRBV6-6 to TRBJ1-1, with TRBD1 matching over 10 bases. V gave up 6 bases and J gave up 1 base; unmatched junction bases: 8. This CDR3 contains 16 residues. Germline V gives CDR1 MNHNY, CDR2 SVGAGI (reference sequence). CDR3 region: CASRLRDRGRNTEAFF. CDR3 DNA sequence: TGTGCCAGCAGGCTCCGGGACAGGGGTAGGAACACTGAAGCTTTCTTT.

The V and J genes are TRBV6-5 and TRBJ2-1; D gene unclear. Germline CDR1 and CDR2: MNHEY and SVGAGI. Trimming took off 7 bases at V and 14 bases at J, with 15 bases between the two ends. This CDR3 comprises 11 residues. The CDR3: CASTLALRKFF. CDR3 bases: TGTGCCAGCACTCTGGCGCTCAGAAAGTTCTTC.

This clone has just a few counts. This sequence joins TRBV19 and TRBJ1-5; 8 bases fit TRBD1. V shed 8 bases and J 0 bases; nucleotides not matched to a gene: 6. This CDR3 region has 15 residues. CDR1 LNHDA and CDR2 SQIVND come from the germline V gene (reference sequence). This CDR3 is CASETGDFSNQPQHF. The CDR3 DNA reads TGTGCCAGTGAGACAGGGGATTTTAGCAATCAGCCCCAGCATTTT.

The chain recombines TRBV7-8 with TRBJ2-1, with no clear D. V lost 5 bases and J lost 7, with 21 bases in between. The CDR3 extends over 16 amino acids. The germline gives CDR1 SGHVS, CDR2 FQNEAQ. The CDR3 sequence: CASSLRTLDVGNEQFF. The CDR3 region has the DNA TGTGCCAGCAGCCTGAGGACCCTGGACGTCGGAAATGAGCAGTTCTTC.

The gene calls are TRBV24-1 and TRBJ2-3; 10 positions agree with TRBD1. The CDR3 loop spans 15 amino acids. Germline values: CDR1 KGHDR, CDR2 SFDVKD. Losses at the gene ends were 4 bases for V and 4 bases for J; bases not matched to a gene: 4. CDR3 amino acids: CATSDSGQGSDTQYF. CDR3 coding DNA: TGTGCCACCAGTGACTCGGGACAGGGGTCAGATACGCAGTATTTT.

The chain uses TRBV9 and TRBJ1-5; the D is unclear. CDR3 length equals 13 residues. V lost 3 bases and J 4 bases, leaving 8 bases between the germline ends. The germline CDR1 and CDR2 sequences are SGDLS and YYNGEE. In DNA form, the CDR3 reads TGTGCCAGCAGCGAACACATAAATCAGCCCCAGCATTTT. It codes for CASSEHINQPQHF.

The chain couples TRBV24-1 to TRBJ2-1; no clear D gene. The CDR3 loop spans 12 amino acids. Germline loops: CDR1 KGHDR, CDR2 SFDVKD. V was pared by 6 bases and J by 5 bases, with 7 bases between. The CDR3 DNA reads as TGTGCCACCAGTCGGGCTAACAATGAGCAGTTCTTC. As protein: CATSRANNEQFF.

The V call is TRBV7-2, the J call TRBJ2-3; D is ambiguous. The CDR3 is 12 residues long. Germline V CDR1 and CDR2: SGHTA, FQGNSA. V gave up 1 base and J gave up 13 bases, with 12 bases separating them. The CDR3 DNA follows: TGTGCCAGCAGCTTAGAGGAAACTAACGAGTATTTT. It codes for CASSLEETNEYF.

The chain carries TRBV7-9 and TRBJ1-6, with D possibly TRBD1 on 6 matching bases. V lost 5 bases and J 14 bases, leaving 13 bases between the germline ends. The CDR3 spans 12 residues. Germline CDR1 reads SEHNR; CDR2 reads FQNEAQ (reference sequence). The DNA for the CDR3 is TGTGCCAGCAGCCACGACAGGAGGGCCCTCCACTTT. It codes for CASSHDRRALHF. The whole variable domain, filled in from reference TRBV7-9 and TRBJ1-6, reads DTGVSQNPRHKITKRGQNVTFRCDPISEHNRLYWYRQTLGQGPEFLTYFQNEAQLEKSRLLSDRFSAERPKGSFSTLEIQRTEQGDSAMYLCASSHDRRALHFGNGTRLTVT.

The chain carries TRBV20-1 and TRBJ2-1; TRBD2 matches at 10 bases. Germline V gene sequence: CDR1 DFQATT, CDR2 SNEGSKA (reference sequence). This CDR3 is 15 amino acids long. J lost 4 bases, V lost 3 bases, and 6 bases had no gene match. As DNA, the CDR3 is TGCAGTGCTAGTTTTTCGGGACTAGCGTACAATGAGCAGTTCTTC. Encoded protein: CSASFSGLAYNEQFF.

The chain uses TRBV29-1 and TRBJ2-3; D gene ambiguous. The germline V and J ends were trimmed by 3 bases and 8 bases, with 6 bases remaining between them. This CDR3 region has 10 residues. Per germline, CDR1 SQVTM and CDR2 ANQGSEA. CDR3 bases: TGCAGCGTTGAGTCGGGTACGCAGTATTTT. The encoded protein is CSVESGTQYF.

The chain combines TRBV5-4 with TRBJ1-4; D not certain. The CDR3 runs 15 residues. Trimming pared 3 bases from V and 8 bases from J, leaving 17 bases between. Germline V CDR1 and CDR2: SGHNT, YYREEE (reference sequence). This CDR3 is CASSYTMAAGEKLFF. DNA for the CDR3: TGTGCCAGCAGCTACACAATGGCGGCGGGAGAAAAACTGTTTTTT. The full variable domain, rest sourced from reference TRBV5-4 and TRBJ1-4, is ETGVTQSPTHLIKTRGQQVTLRCSSQSGHNTVSWYQQALGQGPQFIFQYYREEENGRGNFPPRFSGLQFPNYSSELNVNALELDDSALYLCASSYTMAAGEKLFFGSGTQLSVL.

This chain connects TRBV12-3 or TRBV12-4 to TRBJ2-7; D uncertain. The CDR3 sequence is 13 residues long. The V end was cut by 6 bases, the J end by 1 base, with 10 bases between. The CDR3 protein is CASSLARSYEQYF. CDR3 bases: TGTGCCAGCAGCCTGGCCCGGTCCTACGAGCAGTACTTC.

The chain has TRBV6-5 and TRBJ1-1, with D possibly matching TRBD1 (6 bases). The ends were cut back, 5 bases at V and 1 base at J, with 8 bases in the middle. CDR3 length: 13 amino acids. CDR1 and CDR2 from the germline V gene are MNHEY and SVGAGI. The CDR3 region is CASSRTANTEAFF. Written as DNA, the CDR3 is TGTGCCAGCAGTCGGACAGCGAACACTGAAGCTTTCTTT.

This chain connects TRBV9 to TRBJ1-5; D is uncertain. The germline gives CDR1 SGDLS, CDR2 YYNGEE. This CDR3 has 13 residues. V was cut by 0 bases and J by 7 bases, with 8 bases left in between. The chain's CDR3 is CASSVGLTQPQHF. The CDR3 coding sequence is TGTGCCAGCAGCGTAGGCCTTACCCAGCCCCAGCATTTT.

The CDR3 DNA reads as TGTGCCAGCAGCCCCGATGGCAGCAACAATGAGCAGTTCTTC. It yields the protein CASSPDGSNNEQFF. This chain connects TRBV7-2 to TRBJ2-1; D call uncertain. The CDR3 totals 14 residues. The germline V gene encodes CDR1 SGHTA and CDR2 FQGNSA. V was pared by 5 bases and J by 5 bases, with 13 bases between.